This is a list of T cell receptor beta chains from one sample in a study of cytomegalovirus exposure and HLA in healthy donors. Using immunoSEQ multiplex PCR, the repertoire was profiled, and TCRdb retains in-frame clones only, with some absent. The sample carries approximately 110,000 clones, about 80% recorded once. The sequencing input was PBMCs. The receptors stem from a man between 25 and 39 years old in good health and CMV-seronegative. CDR3s include the opening cysteine and the closing phenylalanine or tryptophan. D genes are given only for firm matches. The listing skips clone size in some rows; elsewhere it reads once, few, many or a size class.

CDR3aa | CDR3nt | j_gene | d_gene | abundance | len | v_gene
CASSLREFASGNTIYF | TGTGCCAGCAGCTTACGGGAATTTGCCTCTGGAAACACCATATATTTT | TRBJ1-3 | . | . | 16 | TRBV11-2
CASSPSPGNTIYF | TGTGCCAGCAGCCCCAGCCCGGGGAACACCATATATTTT | TRBJ1-3 | . | . | 13 | TRBV7-7
CASRDLPGKAFF | TGTGCCAGCAGGGATCTACCAGGGAAGGCTTTCTTT | TRBJ1-1 | . | once | 12 | TRBV27
CASSLGQGEAFF | TGTGCCAGCAGCTTAGGTCAGGGCGAAGCTTTCTTT | TRBJ1-1 | . | few | 12 | TRBV11-3
CASSKEEGSMNTEAFF | TGTGCCAGCAGCAAAGAGGAGGGGTCTATGAACACTGAAGCTTTCTTT | TRBJ1-1 | . | . | 16 | TRBV21-1
CASSPVGGGTYEQYF | TGTGCCAGCAGCCCCGTCGGCGGGGGCACCTACGAGCAGTACTTC | TRBJ2-7 | . | . | 15 | TRBV11-2
CASSGLSGGFWFF | TGTGCCAGCAGCGGACTGAGCGGGGGTTTCTGGTTCTTC | TRBJ2-1 | TRBD2 | . | 13 | TRBV2
CASSPSGGGPGQYF | TGTGCCAGCAGCCCGAGTGGGGGAGGCCCCGGGCAGTACTTC | TRBJ2-7 | . | . | 14 | TRBV11-2
CASSLAGGTGELFF | TGCGCCAGCAGCTTGGCCGGCGGTACCGGGGAGCTGTTTTTT | TRBJ2-2 | . | . | 14 | TRBV5-1
CASAGTQNQPQHF | TGTGCCAGTGCCGGGACACAGAATCAGCCCCAGCATTTT | TRBJ1-5 | . | few | 13 | TRBV28
CASSQERRAYLRETQYF | TGTGCCAGCAGCCAAGAGAGGCGCGCTTACCTCCGTGAGACCCAGTACTTC | TRBJ2-5 | . | . | 17 | TRBV14
CASSLESRAAYEQYF | TGCGCCAGCAGCTTGGAAAGCAGGGCAGCCTACGAGCAGTACTTC | TRBJ2-7 | . | . | 15 | TRBV5-1
CASSIQGISYNEQFF | TGTGCCAGCAGCATACAGGGGATCTCCTACAATGAGCAGTTCTTC | TRBJ2-1 | TRBD1 | . | 15 | TRBV7-9
CATRGPDEKLFF | TGTGCCACCAGGGGGCCTGATGAAAAACTGTTTTTT | TRBJ1-4 | TRBD1 | . | 12 | TRBV25-1
CASSPRDRGYEKLFF | TGTGCCAGCAGTCCTAGGGACAGGGGTTATGAAAAACTGTTTTTT | TRBJ1-4 | TRBD1 | . | 15 | TRBV27
CASSLFGGNEKLFF | TGTGCCAGCAGCTTATTTGGGGGGAATGAAAAACTGTTTTTT | TRBJ1-4 | . | . | 14 | TRBV7-9
CASWPGTGKITGTEAFF | TGTGCCAGTTGGCCAGGGACAGGAAAAATAACGGGCACTGAAGCTTTCTTT | TRBJ1-1 | TRBD1 | . | 17 | TRBV28